This TCR beta chain emerged from a study of blood T cell repertoires in COVID-19. Whole-study context: Some COVID-19 samples were acute and others convalescent; all came from the United States, Italy and Spain. PBMCs, B-cell-depleted T cells, or T cells provided the cDNA or gDNA that made up the material.

Germline V CDR1 and CDR2: MDHEN, SYDVKM. The CDR3 is 18 amino acids. J was trimmed by 1 base and V by 2 bases; bases with no gene match: 4. Original methodology: Scientists estimated how many nucleated cells there were by amplifying reference gene primers. Using immunoSEQ multiplex PCR, the repertoire was profiled, and TCRdb retains in-frame clones only, with some absent. That table supplies the V and J calls and clone size; D and trimming were determined from the DNA. The sample holds approximately 110,000 clones, less than 80% seen once. This receptor was taken from a man between 65 and 85 years old with active or convalescent COVID-19. The specimen sequenced was peripheral blood. The V gene is TRBV28, the J gene TRBJ2-4, with TRBD2 identical over 14 bases. In nucleotides, the CDR3 is TGTGCCAGCAGTTTAACAGGGACTAGCGGGAGTGCCAAAAACATTCAGTACTTC. Translated: CASSLTGTSGSAKNIQYF.